This record looks at one T cell receptor beta chain sequence and its context. The data derive from a study of OX40 agonist ivuxolimab in advanced cancers. The protocol was immunoSEQ multiplex PCR, while the TCRdb copy is restricted to in-frame clones and leaves out a portion. The sample lists over 55,000 clones, around 90% occurring once. Sequencing was performed on CD4+ or CD8+ T cells sorted from blood, taken in a trial of the OX40 agonist ivuxolimab. The clonotype originates from an adult with an advanced solid tumor such as melanoma, head and neck, liver or kidney cancer.

CDR3 sequence (DNA): TGCGCCAGCAGCCGGGGGCAGGGGGCGAGGAACGAGCAGTACTTC. Its translation is CASSRGQGARNEQYF. The chain combines TRBV4-3 with TRBJ2-7, with TRBD1 identical over 8 bases. Trimming at V came to 4 bases and at J to 5 bases, leaving 10 bases not matched to a gene. The CDR3 consists of 15 residues. CDR1 is LGHNA and CDR2 is YSLEER in the germline V gene.